The 12 T cell receptor beta chains below all came from one sample that was sequenced in a study of PD-1 blockade in classical Hodgkin lymphoma. Time point given: cycle 4 day 1 (C4D1), after 6 weeks of nivolumab. Every patient had relapsed following autologous stem cell transplantation, and cohorts differed in brentuximab vedotin exposure. Produced via immunoSEQ multiplex PCR; TCRdb's table is partial and in-frame only. This table holds roughly 7,900 clones, around 78% found once. The sequenced sample was peripheral blood mononuclear cells (PBMCs), obtained before the fourth cycle of nivolumab. The receptor source for this set is a human donor with classical Hodgkin lymphoma.

The chain has TRBV18 and TRBJ1-6; 8 positions match TRBD1. CDR1 KGHSH and CDR2 LQKENI come from the germline V gene. The CDR3 has 15 residues. V was clipped by 0 bases and J by 12 bases; unmatched bases: 7. CDR3 DNA: TGTGCCAGCTCACCACCTACAGGGGGGGCAGGACCCCTCCACTTT. Amino acid sequence: CASSPPTGGAGPLHF.

The V gene is TRBV5-8, the J gene TRBJ1-5, with 9 nucleotides matching TRBD1. Germline CDR1 is SGHTS and CDR2 is YDEGEE. CDR3 length equals 14 residues. V lost 4 bases and J lost 6; bases outside the gene matches: 5. In DNA form, the CDR3 reads TGTGCCAGCAGCCGGGACAGGGAGGGTCAGCCCCAGCATTTT. This translates into CASSRDREGQPQHF.

The chain has TRBV28 and TRBJ1-5, with unresolved D. The CDR3 consists of 15 residues. V was trimmed by 3 bases and J by 3 bases, leaving 12 bases between them. Germline CDR1 reads MDHEN; CDR2 reads SYDVKM. The CDR3 is CASSFFKGYNQPQHF. CDR3 DNA: TGTGCCAGCAGTTTTTTTAAGGGTTACAATCAGCCCCAGCATTTT.

This chain joins TRBV7-2 and TRBJ2-2, with 7 bases fitting TRBD2. The CDR3 loop spans 19 amino acids. The trim removed 2 bases at V and 3 bases at J, leaving 15 bases unmatched. The germline gives CDR1 SGHTA, CDR2 FQGNSA. The CDR3 spells CASSLLSLADLRDTGELFF. Written as DNA, the CDR3 is TGTGCCAGCAGCTTACTGTCCCTAGCGGACCTAAGGGACACCGGGGAGCTGTTTTTT.

The chain joins TRBV11-2 to TRBJ2-1; D gene ambiguous. Trimming pared 5 bases from V and 6 bases from J, leaving 11 bases between. Per germline, CDR1 SGHAT and CDR2 FQNNGV. This CDR3 contains 13 residues. DNA for the CDR3: TGTGCCAGCAGCGCGCGGACGGTCAATGAGCAGTTCTTC. Residues: CASSARTVNEQFF.

The chain employs TRBV28 and TRBJ1-3; D unclear. The germline CDR1 and CDR2 sequences are MDHEN and SYDVKM. This CDR3 comprises 14 residues. V was pared by 5 bases and J by 0 bases, with 8 bases between. CDR3 nucleotide sequence: TGTGCCAGCAGTCAAAGAAGCTCTGGAAACACCATATATTTT. This gives the protein CASSQRSSGNTIYF.

This clone was picked up a small number of times. This chain connects TRBV13 to TRBJ2-3, with 14 bases that match TRBD2. With V trimmed by 5 bases and J by 5 bases, 6 bases remained unmatched. Looked up from germline, CDR1 is PRHDT and CDR2 is FYEKMQ (reference sequence). The length of the CDR3 is 16 residues. The CDR3: CASSLGLAGAGDTQYF. The CDR3 bases are TGTGCCAGCAGCCTGGGACTAGCGGGAGCGGGAGATACGCAGTATTTT.

The gene calls are TRBV5-1 and TRBJ2-3, with D uncertain. The CDR3 loop spans 12 amino acids. With 7 bases removed from V and 4 bases from J, the gap between germline ends came to 10 bases. The germline V gene encodes CDR1 SGHRS and CDR2 YFSETQ. This CDR3 is CASSNPADTQYF. In nucleotides, the CDR3 is TGCGCCAGCTCCAACCCGGCAGATACGCAGTATTTT.

This CDR3 reads CASSGPGSPNTEAFF. The CDR3 DNA follows: TGTGCCAGCAGCGGCCCCGGGTCCCCGAACACTGAAGCTTTCTTT. The genes are TRBV5-5 and TRBJ1-1; no firm D call. V lost 4 bases and J lost 1, with 14 bases in between. The CDR3 is 15 amino acids. Germline V lookup: CDR1 SGHKS, CDR2 YYEKEE (reference sequence).

The sample holds a few counts of this clone. The chain carries TRBV7-2 and TRBJ2-7, with D possibly TRBD1 on 6 matching bases. The CDR3 covers 14 residues. CDR1 SGHTA and CDR2 FQGNSA come from the germline V gene. V was shortened by 0 bases and J by 5 bases, with 11 bases between the two germline ends. The CDR3: CASSLAGGVDEQYF. CDR3 DNA sequence: TGTGCCAGCAGCTTAGCAGGGGGTGTCGACGAGCAGTACTTC. The variable domain in full, completed from reference TRBV7-2 and TRBJ2-7, reads GAGVSQSPSNKVTEKGKDVELRCDPISGHTALYWYRQSLGQGLEFLIYFQGNSAPDKSGLPSDRFSAERTGGSVSTLTIQRTQQEDSAVYLCASSLAGGVDEQYFGPGTRLTVT.

The rearrangement joins TRBV6-5 to TRBJ2-3; D assignment may be TRBD1 or TRBD2 (5 bases each). With 2 bases removed from V and 1 base from J, the gap between germline ends came to 10 bases. CDR1 MNHEY and CDR2 SVGAGI come from the germline V gene. The CDR3 has 15 residues. CDR3 residues: CASSYGGWGTDTQYF. As DNA, the CDR3 is TGTGCCAGCAGTTACGGGGGTTGGGGCACAGATACGCAGTATTTT.

V and J are TRBV28 and TRBJ2-6; D not certain. The CDR3 is made up of 13 amino acids. Germline V gives CDR1 MDHEN, CDR2 SYDVKM. The V end was cut by 7 bases, the J end by 1 base, with 5 bases between. The CDR3 sequence is CASTLSGANVLTF. The CDR3 region has the DNA TGTGCCAGCACCCTGTCTGGGGCCAACGTCCTGACTTTC. Using reference TRBV28 and TRBJ2-6 for the parts outside the CDR3, the full variable domain is DVKVTQSSRYLVKRTGEKVFLECVQDMDHENMFWYRQDPGLGLRLIYFSYDVKMKEKGDIPEGYSVSREKKERFSLILESASTNQTSMYLCASTLSGANVLTFGAGSRLTVL.